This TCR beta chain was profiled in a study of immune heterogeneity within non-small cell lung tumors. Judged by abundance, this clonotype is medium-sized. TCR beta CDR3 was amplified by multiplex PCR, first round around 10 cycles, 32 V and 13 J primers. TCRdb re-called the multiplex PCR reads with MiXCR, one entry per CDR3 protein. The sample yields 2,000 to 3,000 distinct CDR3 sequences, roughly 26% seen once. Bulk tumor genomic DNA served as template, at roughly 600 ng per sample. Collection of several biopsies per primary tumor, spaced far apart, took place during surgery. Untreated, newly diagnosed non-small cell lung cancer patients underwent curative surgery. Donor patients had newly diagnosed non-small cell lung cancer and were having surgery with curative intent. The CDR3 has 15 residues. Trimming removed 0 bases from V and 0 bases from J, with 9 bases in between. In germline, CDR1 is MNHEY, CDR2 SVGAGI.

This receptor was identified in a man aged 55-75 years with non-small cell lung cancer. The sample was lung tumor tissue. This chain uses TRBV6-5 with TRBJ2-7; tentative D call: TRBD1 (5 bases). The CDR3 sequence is CASSYSGQHSYEQYF. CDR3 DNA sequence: TGTGCCAGCAGTTACTCGGGGCAGCACTCCTACGAGCAGTACTTC.